The clone carrying this T cell receptor (beta chain) was observed a single time. Its antigen is unknown. The sample comes from a study of cytomegalovirus exposure and HLA in healthy donors. Study background: HLA-typed donors were the source of roughly 80 million unique TCRs held in an early data release.

The PCR was carried out with 60 Vbeta primers and 13 Jbeta primers. Clones were sequenced by immunoSEQ multiplex PCR, and TCRdb holds only the in-frame ones, with some missing. This table has over 150,000 clones, 82% appearing once. Donors likely had unrecorded immune exposures despite being nominally healthy when sampled. Trimming stripped 5 bases from V and 8 bases from J, with 13 bases between. The CDR3 has 13 amino acids. Germline CDR1 is MNHNS and CDR2 is SASEGT. Study-wide points: It was in a later analysis that TCR association rates were seen to vary by HLA locus, highest for DRB1 and lowest for HLA-C. Being productive about 87% or about 30% of the time was typical of most TCR beta V segments in an earlier analysis.

This TCR was recovered from a woman between 45 and 65 years old in good health and CMV-seropositive. V usage is TRBV6-1 and J usage is TRBJ2-4; D is unresolved. The material sequenced was PBMCs. The CDR3 reads CASSLYIRDIQYF. Written as DNA, the CDR3 is TGTGCCAGCAGTCTATATATACGGGACATTCAGTACTTC.